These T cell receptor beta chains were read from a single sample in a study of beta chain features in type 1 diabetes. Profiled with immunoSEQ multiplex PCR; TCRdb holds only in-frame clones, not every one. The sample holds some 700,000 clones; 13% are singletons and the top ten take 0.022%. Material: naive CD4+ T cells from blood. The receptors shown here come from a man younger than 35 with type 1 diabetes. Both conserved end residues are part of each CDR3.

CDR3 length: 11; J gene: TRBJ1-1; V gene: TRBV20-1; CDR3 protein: CSEGENTEAFF
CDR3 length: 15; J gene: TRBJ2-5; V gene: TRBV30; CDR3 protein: CAWRTNPDGGETQYF
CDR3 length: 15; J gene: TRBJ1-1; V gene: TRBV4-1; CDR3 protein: CASSQDARGETEAFF
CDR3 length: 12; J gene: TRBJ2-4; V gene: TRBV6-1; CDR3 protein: CASRAEGNIQYF
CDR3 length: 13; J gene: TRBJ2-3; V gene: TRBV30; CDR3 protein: CAWRRTGIDTQYF
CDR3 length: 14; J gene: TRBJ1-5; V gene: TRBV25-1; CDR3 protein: CASSGGWENQPQHF
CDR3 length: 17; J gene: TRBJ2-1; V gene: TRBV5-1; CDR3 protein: CASSLTILAGSYNEQFF
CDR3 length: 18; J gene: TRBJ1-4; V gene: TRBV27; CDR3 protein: CASSLRRTGPDQNEKLFF
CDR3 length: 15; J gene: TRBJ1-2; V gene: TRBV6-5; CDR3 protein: CASSYGDRPNYGYTF
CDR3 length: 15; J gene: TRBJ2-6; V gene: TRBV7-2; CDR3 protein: CASSQDYSGANVLTF
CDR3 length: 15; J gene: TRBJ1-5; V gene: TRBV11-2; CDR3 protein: CASSLVGGGDQPQHF
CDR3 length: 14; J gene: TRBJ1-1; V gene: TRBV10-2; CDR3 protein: CASSENRRNTEAFF
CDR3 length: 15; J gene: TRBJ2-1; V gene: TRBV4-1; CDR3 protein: CASSQLTSSYNEQFF
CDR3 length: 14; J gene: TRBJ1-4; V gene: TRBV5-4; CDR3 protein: CASSPGQGREKLFF
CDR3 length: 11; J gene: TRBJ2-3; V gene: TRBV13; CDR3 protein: CASSFPDTQYF
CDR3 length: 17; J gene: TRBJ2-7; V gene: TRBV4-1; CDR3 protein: CASSPGVTGTASYEQYF
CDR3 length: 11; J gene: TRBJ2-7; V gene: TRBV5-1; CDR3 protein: CASSFEYEQYF
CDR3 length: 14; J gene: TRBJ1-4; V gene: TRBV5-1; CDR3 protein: CASRRDRENEKLFF
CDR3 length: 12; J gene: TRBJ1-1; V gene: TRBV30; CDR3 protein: CARQGMNTEAFF
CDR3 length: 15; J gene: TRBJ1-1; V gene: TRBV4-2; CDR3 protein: CASSQGGTGNTEAFF
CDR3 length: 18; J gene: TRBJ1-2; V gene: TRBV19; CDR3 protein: CASCTSRGNRANNYGYTF
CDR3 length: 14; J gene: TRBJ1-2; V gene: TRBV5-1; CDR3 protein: CASSPGQGDGGYTF
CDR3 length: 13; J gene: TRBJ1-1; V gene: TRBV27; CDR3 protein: CASSTDRGTEAFF
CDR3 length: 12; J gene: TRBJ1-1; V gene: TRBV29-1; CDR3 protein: CSADRGDTEAFF
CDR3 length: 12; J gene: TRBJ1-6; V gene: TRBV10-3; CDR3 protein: CAIQGANSPLHF
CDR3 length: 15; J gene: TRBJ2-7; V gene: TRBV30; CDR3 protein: CAWSKPGQGWVEQYF
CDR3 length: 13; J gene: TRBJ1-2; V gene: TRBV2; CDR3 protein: CASSDQGVDGYTF
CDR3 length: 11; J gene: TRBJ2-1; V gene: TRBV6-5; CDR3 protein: CASSYSTQQFF
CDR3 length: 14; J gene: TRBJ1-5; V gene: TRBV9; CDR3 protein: CASSGTGFNQPQHF
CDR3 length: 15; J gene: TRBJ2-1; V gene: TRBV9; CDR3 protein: CASSASGLDYNEQFF
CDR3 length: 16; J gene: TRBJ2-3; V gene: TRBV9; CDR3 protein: CASSVPAEGYTDTQYF
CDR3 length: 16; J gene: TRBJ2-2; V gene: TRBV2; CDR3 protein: CASSGSVAPNTGELFF
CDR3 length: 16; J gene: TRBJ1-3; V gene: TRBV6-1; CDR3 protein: CASSEVNSRSGNTIYF
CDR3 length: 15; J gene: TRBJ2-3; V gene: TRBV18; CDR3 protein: CASSLREGSTDTQYF
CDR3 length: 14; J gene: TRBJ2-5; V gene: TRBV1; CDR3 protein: CTRLGTPARGTQYF
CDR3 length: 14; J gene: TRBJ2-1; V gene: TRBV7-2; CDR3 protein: CASRSGGAYNEQFF
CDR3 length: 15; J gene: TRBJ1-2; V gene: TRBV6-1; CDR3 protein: CASSGDRRLNYGYTF
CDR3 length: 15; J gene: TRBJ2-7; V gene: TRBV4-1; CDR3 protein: CASRGLAGGSYEQYF
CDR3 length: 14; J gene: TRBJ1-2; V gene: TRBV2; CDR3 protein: CASREGRDLIGYTF
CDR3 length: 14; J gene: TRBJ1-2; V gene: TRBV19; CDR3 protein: CASGRDRSNYGYTF
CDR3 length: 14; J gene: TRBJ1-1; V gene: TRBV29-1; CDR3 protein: CSVVVGGGYTEAFF
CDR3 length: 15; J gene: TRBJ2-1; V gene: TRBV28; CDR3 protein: CASTTGTNYYNEQFF
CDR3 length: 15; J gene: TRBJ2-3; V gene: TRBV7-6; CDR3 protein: CASSSLGAGADTQYF
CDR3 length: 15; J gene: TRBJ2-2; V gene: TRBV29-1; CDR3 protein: CSVGATGENTGELFF
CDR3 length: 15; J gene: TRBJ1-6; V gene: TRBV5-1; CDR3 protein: CASSLETGGRSPLHF
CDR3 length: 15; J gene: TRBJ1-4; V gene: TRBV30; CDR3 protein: CAWSVSGQGNEKLFF
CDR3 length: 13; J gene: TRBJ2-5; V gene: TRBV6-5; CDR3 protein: CASSYRGRETQYF
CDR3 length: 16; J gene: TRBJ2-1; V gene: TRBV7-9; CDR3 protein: CASSFPGTSDTNEQFF
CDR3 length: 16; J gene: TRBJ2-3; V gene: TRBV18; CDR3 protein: CASSYVTGGNTDTQYF
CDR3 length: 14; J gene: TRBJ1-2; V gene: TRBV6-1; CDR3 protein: CASSEASFPGGLTF
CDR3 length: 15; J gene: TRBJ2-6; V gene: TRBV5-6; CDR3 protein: CASSLVGSGANVLTF
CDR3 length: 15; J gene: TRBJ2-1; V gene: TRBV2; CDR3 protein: CASSPGTGTYNEQFF
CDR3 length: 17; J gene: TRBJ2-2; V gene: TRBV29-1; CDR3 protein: CSVEGLGGQGITGELFF
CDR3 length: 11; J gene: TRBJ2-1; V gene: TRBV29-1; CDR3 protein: CSVRGPNEQFF
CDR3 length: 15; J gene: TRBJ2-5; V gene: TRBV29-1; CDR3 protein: CSVVWNNRDQETQYF